This entry lists 20 T cell receptor beta chains sequenced from one sample in a study of CD8 T cells in Susac syndrome. The RNA, about 0.45 to 1 ug, was put through reverse transcription using random hexamers. TCRdb called the immunoSEQ multiplex PCR reads again in MiXCR, with one record for every CDR3 protein. The sample shows about 300,000 distinct CDR3 sequences, about 88% of them seen only once. Sequenced: CD8+ T cells from PBMCs. These receptors originate from a human donor with multiple sclerosis.

The V and J genes are TRBV2 and TRBJ1-3, with D unclear. The CDR3 runs 13 residues. The germline gives CDR1 SNHLY, CDR2 FYNNEI. V was shortened by 1 base and J by 7 bases, with 8 bases between the two germline ends. The DNA of the CDR3 is TGTGCCAGCAGTGAAGGGGCGAGGAACACCATATATTTT. Encoded protein: CASSEGARNTIYF.

The J gene is TRBJ1-6, the V gene TRBV9; TRBD1 aligns across 8 bases. Trimming at V came to 3 bases and at J to 3 bases, leaving 2 bases not matched to a gene. The CDR3 has 15 residues. Germline V gene lookup returns CDR1 SGDLS and CDR2 YYNGEE. The CDR3 region is CASSDTGGYNSPLHF. CDR3 nucleotide sequence: TGTGCCAGCAGCGATACAGGGGGCTATAATTCACCCCTCCACTTT.

The chain couples TRBV28 to TRBJ2-1; 9 nucleotides line up with TRBD1. CDR1 and CDR2 (germline): MDHEN, SYDVKM. V lost 4 bases to trimming and J lost 9 bases; unmatched junction nucleotides: 7. The CDR3 has 14 residues. The CDR3 sequence: CASSSGTGIPEQFF. The CDR3 DNA follows: TGTGCCAGCAGTTCCGGGACAGGGATCCCTGAGCAGTTCTTC.

This chain uses TRBV28 with TRBJ1-2, with D possibly matching TRBD1 (5 bases). Germline loops: CDR1 MDHEN, CDR2 SYDVKM. V was shortened by 3 bases and J by 8 bases, with 16 bases between the two germline ends. The CDR3 sequence is 14 residues long. DNA for the CDR3: TGTGCCAGCAGTTTCCCACCCCACAGGCAAGGCTACACCTTC. It specifies CASSFPPHRQGYTF.

The chain combines TRBV20-1 with TRBJ2-1; TRBD2 aligns across 10 bases. The germline V gene has CDR1 DFQATT and CDR2 SNEGSKA (reference sequence). This CDR3 spans 15 amino acids. V lost 4 bases to trimming and J lost 9 bases; unmatched junction nucleotides: 12. The CDR3 spells CSANGLERGGVEQFF. The CDR3 nucleotides read TGCAGTGCTAACGGTCTCGAGCGGGGGGGCGTTGAGCAGTTCTTC.

This clonotype was seen only a few times. The gene calls are TRBV9 and TRBJ2-3; no definite D call. The CDR3 runs to 14 residues. Germline CDR1 and CDR2: SGDLS and YYNGEE. The V end was cut by 0 bases, the J end by 1 base, with 6 bases between. The CDR3 DNA sequence: TGTGCCAGCAGCGTAGATGGGGGCACAGATACGCAGTATTTT. It yields the protein CASSVDGGTDTQYF.

In DNA, the CDR3 is TGTGCCAGCAGCTTGGTCGCTTACCTCTACAATGAGCAGTTCTTC. Translating gives CASSLVAYLYNEQFF. The chain uses TRBV5-5 and TRBJ2-1, with D unclear. Germline CDR1 and CDR2: SGHKS and YYEKEE (reference sequence). V was trimmed by 0 bases and J by 3 bases, leaving 10 bases between them. This CDR3 region has 15 residues.

This clonotype is a singleton in its sample. The chain uses TRBV27 and TRBJ2-3; 7 bases agree with TRBD1. The J segment lost 1 base and the V segment lost 0 bases, leaving 1 base of the junction unmatched. The V gene's germline CDR1 is MNHEY and CDR2 SMNVEV (reference sequence). This CDR3 has 15 amino acids. Here the CDR3 reads CASSLSQGGTDTQYF. For the CDR3, the DNA is TGTGCCAGCAGTTTATCGCAGGGGGGCACAGATACGCAGTATTTT.

The V gene is TRBV15, the J gene TRBJ2-1; TRBD1 matches at 7 bases. The length of the CDR3 is 14 residues. Losses at the gene ends were 0 bases for V and 8 bases for J; bases not matched to a gene: 4. Looked up from germline, CDR1 is LNHNV and CDR2 is YYDKDF (reference sequence). The DNA for the CDR3 is TGTGCCACCAGCAGAGAAGGGCAGGGGGATGAGCAGTTCTTC. The encoded protein is CATSREGQGDEQFF.

The V gene is TRBV5-4, the J gene TRBJ2-7; D unclear. V gave up 0 bases and J gave up 4 bases, with 20 bases separating them. The length of the CDR3 is 17 residues. From germline, CDR1 is SGHNT and CDR2 YYREEE (reference sequence). The CDR3 DNA follows: TGTGCCAGCAGCTTGGCCAATCCCGGAATACCGCGGTACGAGCAGTACTTC. Its protein product is CASSLANPGIPRYEQYF.

The V call is TRBV30, the J call TRBJ1-4, with D possibly matching TRBD1 (6 bases). V was pared by 1 base and J by 7 bases, with 16 bases between. This CDR3 spans 15 amino acids. Germline V CDR1 and CDR2: GTSNPN, SVGIG (reference sequence). CDR3 sequence (DNA): TGTGCCTGGAGTGGAATGTGGACAGAGCCTGAAAAACTGTTTTTT. Translating gives CAWSGMWTEPEKLFF.

The chain employs TRBV7-6 and TRBJ2-7, with a weak D call TRBD2 (5 bases). V gave up 6 bases and J gave up 1 base, with 16 bases separating them. CDR3 length equals 15 residues. Germline V CDR1 and CDR2: SGHVS, FNYEAQ. CDR3 region: CASRPGLAASYEQYF. Written as DNA, the CDR3 is TGTGCCAGCAGGCCCGGACTTGCCGCGTCCTACGAGCAGTACTTC.

V and J are TRBV28 and TRBJ2-5, with D maybe TRBD2 (5 bases). Trimming took off 1 base at V and 2 bases at J, with 11 bases between the two ends. CDR1 and CDR2 from the germline V gene are MDHEN and SYDVKM. The CDR3 covers 15 residues. In DNA, the CDR3 is TGTGCCAGCAGTTTATCCCCCACTAGTCAAGAGACCCAGTACTTC. It is translated as CASSLSPTSQETQYF.

V gene TRBV5-6 combines with J gene TRBJ2-3; no definite D call. The CDR3 runs 17 residues. The germline gives CDR1 SGHDT, CDR2 YYEEEE. With 4 bases removed from V and 2 bases from J, the gap between germline ends came to 20 bases. The CDR3 region has the DNA TGTGCCAGCAGCCCACACCGGCCTCCCCCCCCCACAGATACGCAGTATTTT. Protein sequence: CASSPHRPPPPTDTQYF.

The V call is TRBV4-3, the J call TRBJ2-5, with D maybe TRBD2 (6 bases). The CDR3 runs 15 residues. The germline gives CDR1 LGHNA, CDR2 YSLEER. V lost 1 base to trimming and J lost 4 bases, with 13 bases between them. CDR3 loop: CASSQARRGGETQYF. The CDR3 DNA reads as TGCGCCAGCAGCCAAGCTCGGCGGGGAGGAGAGACCCAGTACTTC.

The chain is built from TRBV7-9 and TRBJ2-7, with a possible D match to TRBD2 (5 bases). The CDR3 length is 13 residues. V dropped 5 bases and J dropped 6 bases, with 14 bases sitting between them. Germline values: CDR1 SEHNR, CDR2 FQNEAQ (reference sequence). CDR3 sequence reads: CASSQDQAVEQYF. The CDR3 nucleotides are TGTGCCAGCAGCCAGGACCAAGCGGTCGAGCAGTACTTC.

The gene calls are TRBV20-1 and TRBJ2-1; D gene uncertain. The CDR3 consists of 13 residues. The germline V gene encodes CDR1 DFQATT and CDR2 SNEGSKA (reference sequence). V was pared by 6 bases and J by 0 bases, with 9 bases between. In DNA form, the CDR3 reads TGCAGTGCCCGGCCTAGCTCCTACAATGAGCAGTTCTTC. This codes for CSARPSSYNEQFF.

This rearrangement joins TRBV27 to TRBJ2-7, with D tentatively TRBD2 (6 bases). Germline V CDR1 and CDR2: MNHEY, SMNVEV (reference sequence). The CDR3 loop spans 15 amino acids. V lost 5 bases and J lost 3, with 17 bases in between. DNA for the CDR3: TGTGCCAGCAGTCCCGAACCGGGACTGTTCTACGAGCAGTACTTC. Encoded protein: CASSPEPGLFYEQYF.

The chain is built from TRBV28 and TRBJ1-5, with TRBD1 as a possible D gene (6 bases). The CDR3 length is 15 residues. Germline CDR1 is MDHEN and CDR2 is SYDVKM. V gave up 6 bases and J gave up 6 bases, with 18 bases separating them. The CDR3 loop is CASSLRPTGSQPQHF. CDR3 DNA sequence: TGTGCCAGCAGCCTCCGTCCTACAGGGTCTCAGCCCCAGCATTTT.

V is TRBV5-1 and J is TRBJ1-1; weak D call: TRBD1 (5 bases). This CDR3 comprises 16 residues. Trimming left V 0 bases short and J 3 bases short, with 15 bases between. Per germline, CDR1 SGHRS and CDR2 YFSETQ. The chain's CDR3 is CASSLDLPGMDTEAFF. In nucleotides, the CDR3 is TGCGCCAGCAGCTTGGATCTCCCAGGGATGGACACTGAAGCTTTCTTT.